The subject of this entry is one T cell receptor beta chain. Time point specified: cycle 4 day 1 (C4D1), after about 6 weeks of nivolumab. All patients relapsed after autologous stem cell transplantation, and brentuximab vedotin exposure varied. Data came from immunoSEQ multiplex PCR; TCRdb stores just in-frame clones and leaves some out. Of some 93,000 clones in the sample, under 85% were seen once. The data belong to a study of PD-1 blockade in classical Hodgkin lymphoma. With 2 bases clipped from V and 5 bases from J, the junction kept 12 bases outside the gene matches. Germline V gene lookup returns CDR1 MNHNY and CDR2 SVGAGI (reference sequence). The CDR3 sequence is 16 residues long.

J is TRBJ2-7 and V is TRBV6-6; 7 positions match TRBD2. The TCR sequence derives from a human donor with classical Hodgkin lymphoma. The material sequenced was peripheral blood mononuclear cells (PBMCs), taken before the fourth cycle of nivolumab. The chain's CDR3 is CASSYGRAGVSHEQYF. CDR3 bases: TGTGCCAGCAGTTACGGTCGGGCGGGAGTGTCCCACGAGCAGTACTTC.